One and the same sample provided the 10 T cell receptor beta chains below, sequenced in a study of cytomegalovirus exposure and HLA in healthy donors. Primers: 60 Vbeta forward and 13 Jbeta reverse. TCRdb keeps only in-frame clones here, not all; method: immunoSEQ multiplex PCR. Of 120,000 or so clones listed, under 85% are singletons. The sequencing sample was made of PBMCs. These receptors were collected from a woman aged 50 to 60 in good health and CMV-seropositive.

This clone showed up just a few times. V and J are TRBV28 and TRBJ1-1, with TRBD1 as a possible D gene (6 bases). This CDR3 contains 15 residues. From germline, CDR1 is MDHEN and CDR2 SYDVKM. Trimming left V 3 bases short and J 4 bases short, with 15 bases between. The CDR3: CASSFGGRRLTEAFF. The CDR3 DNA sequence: TGTGCCAGCAGTTTCGGGGGGCGCCGGCTCACTGAAGCTTTCTTT.

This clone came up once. In DNA, the CDR3 is TGTGCCAGCAGCTACTGGGACAGGGACCACGAGCAGTACTTC. Encoded protein: CASSYWDRDHEQYF. The chain couples TRBV7-9 to TRBJ2-5, with 9 bases matching TRBD1. The J call is in doubt because the DNA end fits TRBJ2-7 better. Looked up from germline, CDR1 is SEHNR and CDR2 is FQNEAQ (reference sequence). CDR3 length: 14 residues.

CDR3 nucleotides: TGTGCCAGCAGCTCCCTGGGCGGGGGTGGTAATGAGCAGTTCTTC. Translation: CASSSLGGGGNEQFF. This sequence joins TRBV2 and TRBJ2-1; 7 bases line up with TRBD2. V lost 6 bases, J lost 7 bases, and 12 bases stayed unmatched. The V gene's germline CDR1 is SNHLY and CDR2 FYNNEI. The CDR3 is 15 amino acids.

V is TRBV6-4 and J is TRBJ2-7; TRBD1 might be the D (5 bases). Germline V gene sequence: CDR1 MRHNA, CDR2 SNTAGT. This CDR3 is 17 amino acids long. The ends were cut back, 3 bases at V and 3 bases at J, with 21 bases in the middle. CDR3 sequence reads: CASSDKHPGTGSYEQYF. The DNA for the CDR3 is TGTGCCAGCAGTGATAAACACCCAGGAACAGGAAGCTACGAGCAGTACTTC.

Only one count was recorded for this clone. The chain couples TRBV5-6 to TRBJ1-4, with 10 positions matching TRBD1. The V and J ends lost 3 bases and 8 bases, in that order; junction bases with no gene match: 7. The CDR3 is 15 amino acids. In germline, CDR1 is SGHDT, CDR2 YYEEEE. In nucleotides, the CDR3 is TGTGCCAGCAGCTCCTGGACAGGGGGGCAGGAAAAACTGTTTTTT. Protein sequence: CASSSWTGGQEKLFF. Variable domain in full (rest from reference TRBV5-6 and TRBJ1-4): DAGVTQSPTHLIKTRGQQVTLRCSPKSGHDTVSWYQQALGQGPQFIFQYYEEEERQRGNFPDRFSGHQFPNYSSELNVNALLLGDSALYLCASSSWTGGQEKLFFGSGTQLSVL.

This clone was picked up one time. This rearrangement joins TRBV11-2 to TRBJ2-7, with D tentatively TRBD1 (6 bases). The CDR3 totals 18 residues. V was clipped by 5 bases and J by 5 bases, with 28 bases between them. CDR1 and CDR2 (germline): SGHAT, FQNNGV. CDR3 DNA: TGTGCCAGCAGCACGCGACAGGTCACCCCCAGTGTAATCGACGAGCAGTACTTC. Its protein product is CASSTRQVTPSVIDEQYF. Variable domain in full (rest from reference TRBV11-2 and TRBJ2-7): EAGVAQSPRYKIIEKRQSVAFWCNPISGHATLYWYQQILGQGPKLLIQFQNNGVVDDSQLPKDRFSAERLKGVDSTLKIQPAKLEDSAVYLCASSTRQVTPSVIDEQYFGPGTRLTVT.

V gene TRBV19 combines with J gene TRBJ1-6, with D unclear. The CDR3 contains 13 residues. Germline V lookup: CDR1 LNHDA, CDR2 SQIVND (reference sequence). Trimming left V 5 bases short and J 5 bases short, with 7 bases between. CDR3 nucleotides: TGTGCCAGTAGTTGGGCCAATAATTCACCCCTCCACTTT. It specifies CASSWANNSPLHF.

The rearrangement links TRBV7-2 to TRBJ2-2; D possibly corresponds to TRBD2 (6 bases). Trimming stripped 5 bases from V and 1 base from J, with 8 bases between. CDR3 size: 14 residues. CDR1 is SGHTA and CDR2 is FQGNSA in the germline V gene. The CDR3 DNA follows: TGTGCCAGCAGCGAGGGACTGAACACCGGGGAGCTGTTTTTT. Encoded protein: CASSEGLNTGELFF.

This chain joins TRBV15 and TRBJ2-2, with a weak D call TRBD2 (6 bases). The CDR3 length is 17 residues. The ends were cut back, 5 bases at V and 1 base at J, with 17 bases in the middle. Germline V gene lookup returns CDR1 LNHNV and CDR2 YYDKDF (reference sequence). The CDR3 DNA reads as TGTGCCACCAGCGTAGCCTTTCCGGGACTGAACACCGGGGAGCTGTTTTTT. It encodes CATSVAFPGLNTGELFF.

CDR3 loop: CASSSIFGTGKVKDEKLFF. The CDR3 nucleotides read TGTGCCAGCAGCTCAATATTCGGGACAGGGAAGGTGAAGGATGAAAAACTGTTTTTT. The gene calls are TRBV7-6 and TRBJ1-4; 9 bases are shared with TRBD1. CDR1 and CDR2 (germline): SGHVS, FNYEAQ. With V trimmed by 4 bases and J by 6 bases, 18 bases remained unmatched. The CDR3 extends over 19 amino acids.